This is a list of T cell receptor beta chains from one sample in a study of OX40 agonist ivuxolimab in advanced cancers. Generated by immunoSEQ multiplex PCR, the TCRdb table keeps only in-frame clones and is missing some. The sample consists of about 38,000 clones, about 84% of them appearing once. The sequenced sample was CD4+ or CD8+ T cells sorted from blood, obtained in a trial of the OX40 agonist ivuxolimab. The source of these receptors is an adult with an advanced solid tumor such as melanoma, head and neck, liver or kidney cancer. The CDR3 runs from the conserved cysteine through the conserved F or W. The D gene is left open where the match is weak. Where a row states a size, it is once, few, many or the class of an expanded clone; other rows omit it.

d_gene | j_gene | abundance | v_gene | CDR3nt | CDR3aa
TRBD1 | TRBJ1-5 | NA | TRBV28 | TGTGCCAGCAGCGGGATGGGACAGCAAATCAATCAGCCCCAGCATTTT | CASSGMGQQINQPQHF
NA | TRBJ1-1 | NA | TRBV18 | TGTGCCAGCTCACGGGGGGGCGCGGACACTGAAGCTTTCTTT | CASSRGGADTEAFF
NA | TRBJ2-7 | once | TRBV4-1 | TGCGCCAGCAGCCAAGTTTACAGCTCCTACGAGCAGTACTTC | CASSQVYSSYEQYF
NA | TRBJ2-1 | NA | TRBV21-1 | TGTGCCAGCAGCAAACCCGGGGCAGCCCATGAGCAGTTCTTC | CASSKPGAAHEQFF
NA | TRBJ2-3 | once | TRBV18 | TGTGCCAGCTCACCACAGGGGAGTGGCGCAGATACGCAGTATTTT | CASSPQGSGADTQYF
NA | TRBJ2-1 | few | TRBV6-5 | TGTGCCAGCCGGGGGCTAGCGGTTTACAATGAGCAGTTCTTC | CASRGLAVYNEQFF
NA | TRBJ1-2 | NA | TRBV6-5 | TGTGCCAGCAGTGTGGGCGGCAGGGATGGCTACACCTTC | CASSVGGRDGYTF
NA | TRBJ2-2 | NA | TRBV6-5 | TGTGCCAGCAGGTACTCGGACTGGAACACCGGGGAGCTGTTTTTT | CASRYSDWNTGELFF
NA | TRBJ1-2 | NA | TRBV2 | TGTGCCAGCAGTGTTGTTCGGGTACCGGTCTATGGCTACACCTTC | CASSVVRVPVYGYTF
NA | TRBJ1-6 | NA | TRBV28 | TGTGCCAGCAACCCGGGCACAGGGAGGAATTCACCCCTCCACTTT | CASNPGTGRNSPLHF
NA | TRBJ2-3 | NA | TRBV15 | TGTGCCACCAGCAGAGATTTAGAATCAGATACGCAGTATTTT | CATSRDLESDTQYF
NA | TRBJ1-3 | NA | TRBV18 | TGTGCCAGCTCACCACCGGGGAGGGTAACTGGAAACACCATATATTTT | CASSPPGRVTGNTIYF
NA | TRBJ2-7 | NA | TRBV30 | TGTGCCTGGAGTGTACTAAGCAGGTACGAGCAGTACTTC | CAWSVLSRYEQYF
NA | TRBJ1-1 | NA | TRBV11-2 | TGTGCCAGCAGCGGTCGACGGGGATTGAACACTGAAGCTTTCTTT | CASSGRRGLNTEAFF
NA | TRBJ1-2 | NA | TRBV10-3 | TGTGCCATCAGTGAATGGGACCACAACCATCAAAGGGACTATGGCTACACCTTC | CAISEWDHNHQRDYGYTF
TRBD1 | TRBJ1-1 | few | TRBV2 | TGTGCCAGCACCTTGACAGGGGGCACTGAAGCTTTCTTT | CASTLTGGTEAFF
NA | TRBJ1-1 | NA | TRBV5-5 | TGTGCCAGCATCTCGGAGGGGCGCGAAGCTTTCTTT | CASISEGREAFF
NA | TRBJ2-2 | once | TRBV2 | TGTGCCAGCACCGGCGGTTCCGGGGAGCTGTTTTTT | CASTGGSGELFF
NA | TRBJ2-7 | NA | TRBV28 | TGTGCCACCAGGCTGGGCAGCTCCTACGAGCAGTACTTC | CATRLGSSYEQYF
NA | TRBJ2-3 | NA | TRBV14 | TGTGCCAGCAGCCAGGGAGAGGGGAGCACAGATACGCAGTATTTT | CASSQGEGSTDTQYF
NA | TRBJ1-1 | NA | TRBV7-8 | TGTGCCAGCAGCTTAGACAGGGTAGGAGCTTTCTTT | CASSLDRVGAFF
NA | TRBJ2-1 | NA | TRBV2 | TGTGCCAGCAGTGAAGCGGGGGGCGTCAATGAGCAGTTCTTC | CASSEAGGVNEQFF
TRBD2 | TRBJ2-1 | NA | TRBV7-9 | TGTGCCAGCAGCTTAGGGGCTAGCGGGAGCTATGAGCAGTTCTTC | CASSLGASGSYEQFF
TRBD1 | TRBJ2-6 | NA | TRBV27 | TGTGCCAGCAGTTTAAAAGGTTACAGGGGGTCAGGGGCCAACGTCCTGACTTTC | CASSLKGYRGSGANVLTF
NA | TRBJ1-2 | NA | TRBV6-5 | TGTGCCAGCAGCCAGAGTAACTATGGCTACACCTTC | CASSQSNYGYTF
TRBD2 | TRBJ2-7 | NA | TRBV27 | TGTGCCGGTGGACTAGCGGGCTACGAGCAGTACTTC | CAGGLAGYEQYF
TRBD1 | TRBJ1-6 | NA | TRBV7-9 | TGTGCCAGCCAGCGGACAGGGGAAAATTCACCCCTCCACTTT | CASQRTGENSPLHF
NA | TRBJ2-7 | NA | TRBV28 | TGTGCCAGCAGTTTGCAGGGTGGCGAGCAGTACTTC | CASSLQGGEQYF
TRBD2 | TRBJ2-3 | NA | TRBV7-2 | TGTGCCAGCAGCTTAGCGGGAGCGGGAGGAATAGAGGATACGCAGTATTTT | CASSLAGAGGIEDTQYF
NA | TRBJ1-1 | NA | TRBV9 | TGTGCCAGCAGCGTAGCCACCTCGGGGACCGCTTTCTTT | CASSVATSGTAFF
TRBD2 | TRBJ2-1 | NA | TRBV9 | TGTGCCAGCACCCTGAGCGGGGAAACCTACAATGAGCAGTTCTTC | CASTLSGETYNEQFF
NA | TRBJ1-5 | NA | TRBV6-6 | TGTGCCAGCAGGCCGGGGGGGGCGCAAGGTCAGCCCCAGCATTTT | CASRPGGAQGQPQHF
TRBD1 | TRBJ2-1 | NA | TRBV5-1 | TGCGCCAGCAGCTTGGGGTCAGGGGGAAATGAGCAGTTCTTC | CASSLGSGGNEQFF
NA | TRBJ2-5 | NA | TRBV28 | TGTGCCAGCAGTTACAGGGTGTCAAGGGAGACCCAGTACTTC | CASSYRVSRETQYF
NA | TRBJ1-1 | NA | TRBV7-9 | TGTGCCAGCAGCCTGAGGGAACGGTCGACTGAAGCTTTCTTT | CASSLRERSTEAFF
NA | TRBJ2-3 | NA | TRBV27 | TGTGCCAGCATTAGCAGAGACACAGATACGCAGTATTTT | CASISRDTDTQYF
TRBD1 | TRBJ2-7 | NA | TRBV2 | TGTGCCAGCAGTACCGCCACAGGGGTCAACGAGCAGTACTTC | CASSTATGVNEQYF
NA | TRBJ2-7 | NA | TRBV6-5 | TGTGCCAGCAGTTACCGGACAGAATCGGAGTACTTC | CASSYRTESEYF
NA | TRBJ2-3 | NA | TRBV10-3 | TGTGCCACTCGACCGGCCGCAGATACGCAGTATTTT | CATRPAADTQYF
NA | TRBJ2-1 | NA | TRBV6-1 | TGTGCCAGCATTAAGCGCGGAACCTACAATGAGCAGTTCTTC | CASIKRGTYNEQFF
TRBD1 | TRBJ1-2 | NA | TRBV7-6 | TGTGCCAGCAGCCCTTGGACAGGACCGCAGGATGGCTACACCTTC | CASSPWTGPQDGYTF
TRBD2 | TRBJ2-1 | NA | TRBV7-2 | TGTGCCAGCAGCTTCCGACTAGCAGAGCAGTTCTTC | CASSFRLAEQFF
TRBD1 | TRBJ2-7 | NA | TRBV18 | TGTGCCAGCTCACCCGACAGGGTGGCTGGCGAGCAGTACTTC | CASSPDRVAGEQYF
TRBD2 | TRBJ2-1 | NA | TRBV9 | TGTGCCAGCAGCCCAAAGGGAGAGCGGGAGGACGATTACAATGAGCAGTTCTTC | CASSPKGEREDDYNEQFF
NA | TRBJ1-2 | NA | TRBV19 | TGTGCCAGTAGTGCCACCGCTGGACAGAGAGACTATGGCTACACCTTC | CASSATAGQRDYGYTF
TRBD2 | TRBJ2-1 | NA | TRBV4-1 | TGCGCCAGCAGCCAAAATCCGGGACTAGCAACCTACAATGAGCAGTTCTTC | CASSQNPGLATYNEQFF
NA | TRBJ2-2 | NA | TRBV28 | TGTGCCAGCAGGGGACGTTCGACCGGGGAGCTGTTTTTT | CASRGRSTGELFF
NA | TRBJ1-3 | NA | TRBV10-1 | TGCGCCAGCAGTGAGTCGACTCACAGGACCTTAAAGAGCTCTGGAAACACCATATATTTT | CASSESTHRTLKSSGNTIYF
NA | TRBJ1-4 | few | TRBV30 | TGTGCCTGGAGTAACCCCGCAACGGTTGCAACTAATGAAAAACTGTTTTTT | CAWSNPATVATNEKLFF
NA | TRBJ2-5 | once | TRBV7-2 | TGTGCCAGCAGCTACACACAGGGAGGCCAGTACTTC | CASSYTQGGQYF
TRBD1 | TRBJ2-1 | NA | TRBV10-2 | TGCGCCAGCAGTGATTGGGACAGGATTCACAATGAGCAGTTCTTC | CASSDWDRIHNEQFF
NA | TRBJ2-1 | few | TRBV4-1 | TGCGCCAGCAGCCAAGGACCCAATGAGCAGTTCTTC | CASSQGPNEQFF
NA | TRBJ2-3 | NA | TRBV4-1 | TGCGCCAGCAGCCAACCCCTAGTAACAGATACGCAGTATTTT | CASSQPLVTDTQYF